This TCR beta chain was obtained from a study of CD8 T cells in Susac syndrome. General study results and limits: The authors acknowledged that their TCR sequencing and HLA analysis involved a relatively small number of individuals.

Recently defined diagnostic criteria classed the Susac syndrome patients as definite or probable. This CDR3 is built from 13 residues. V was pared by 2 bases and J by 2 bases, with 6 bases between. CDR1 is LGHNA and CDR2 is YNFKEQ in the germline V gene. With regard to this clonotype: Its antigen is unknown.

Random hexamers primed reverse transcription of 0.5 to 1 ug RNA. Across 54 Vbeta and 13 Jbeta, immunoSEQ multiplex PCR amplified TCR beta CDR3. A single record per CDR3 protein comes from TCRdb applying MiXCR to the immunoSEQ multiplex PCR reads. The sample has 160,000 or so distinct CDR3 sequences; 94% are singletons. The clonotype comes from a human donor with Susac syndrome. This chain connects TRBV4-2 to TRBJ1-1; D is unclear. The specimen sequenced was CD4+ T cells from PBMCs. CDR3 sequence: CASSQLYNTEAFF. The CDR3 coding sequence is TGTGCCAGCAGCCAACTTTACAACACTGAAGCTTTCTTT.